This entry lists 2 T cell receptor beta chains sequenced from one sample in a study of graft-versus-host responses after intestinal transplantation (dated by TCRdb to about 2021). Their recognized antigens are unknown. The method was the immunoSEQ multiplex PCR assay. The clones in this table, taken by TCRdb from immuneACCESS, are in-frame only. Not every clone is retained; where verified, under half of the shortfall comes from an unresolved V gene, and the cause of the rest is unknown. The sample yields 130,000 or so clones; 92% were counted once. The ten largest make up roughly 0.19% of the sample. In the paper's terms, the time point label means: cells obtained before transplantation from donor or recipient. Sequencing was performed on unstimulated CD4+ T cells sorted from spleen or lymph node cells, taken before intestinal transplant. These receptors originate from a human donor who received an intestinal transplant.

This chain links TRBV10-3 with TRBJ2-1, with 10 bases lining up with TRBD2. Looked up from germline, CDR1 is ENHRY and CDR2 is SYGVKD. The CDR3 length is 16 residues. With 6 bases clipped from V and 0 bases from J, the junction kept 5 bases outside the gene matches. CDR3 nucleotide sequence: TGTGCCATCAGCCGGACTAGCGGCTACTCCTACAATGAGCAGTTCTTC. This translates into CAISRTSGYSYNEQFF.

The rearrangement links TRBV18 to TRBJ2-5, with D possibly TRBD2 on 5 matching bases. CDR1 and CDR2 (germline): KGHSH, LQKENI. The CDR3 covers 12 residues. V was clipped by 6 bases and J by 12 bases, with 17 bases between them. The CDR3 region has the DNA TGTGCCAGCTCCTCCCCGGAGAGGGTAAAGTACTTC. It encodes CASSSPERVKYF.